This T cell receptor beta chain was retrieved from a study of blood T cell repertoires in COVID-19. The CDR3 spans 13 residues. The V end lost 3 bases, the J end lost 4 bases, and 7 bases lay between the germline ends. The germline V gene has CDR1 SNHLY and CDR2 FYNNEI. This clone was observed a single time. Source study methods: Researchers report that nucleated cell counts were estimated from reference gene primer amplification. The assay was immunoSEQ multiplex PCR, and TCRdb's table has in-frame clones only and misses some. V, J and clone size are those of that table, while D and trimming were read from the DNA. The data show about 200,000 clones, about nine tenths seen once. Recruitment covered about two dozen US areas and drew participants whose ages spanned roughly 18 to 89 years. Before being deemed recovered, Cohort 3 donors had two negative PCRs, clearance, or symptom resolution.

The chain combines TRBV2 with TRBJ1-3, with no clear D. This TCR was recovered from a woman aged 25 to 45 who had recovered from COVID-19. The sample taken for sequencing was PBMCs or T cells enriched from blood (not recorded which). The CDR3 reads CASSDRRGNTIYF. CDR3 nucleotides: TGTGCCAGCAGTGATCGGAGGGGAAACACCATATATTTT.